Following are 5 T cell receptor beta chains from one sample sequenced in a study of OX40 agonist ivuxolimab in advanced cancers. Libraries were prepared by immunoSEQ multiplex PCR; TCRdb keeps only in-frame clonotypes and omits some of them. This sample carries about 94,000 clones, roughly 91% of them seen once, and the ten largest clones take over 0.3%. Specimen: CD4+ or CD8+ T cells sorted from blood, collected in a trial of the OX40 agonist ivuxolimab. These receptors came from an adult with an advanced solid tumor such as melanoma, head and neck, liver or kidney cancer.

The chain links TRBV19 to TRBJ1-3, with D maybe TRBD1 (6 bases). Trimming removed 5 bases at V and 2 bases at J, with 16 bases between. Germline-derived CDR1 and CDR2 are LNHDA and SQIVND (reference sequence). The CDR3 spans 16 residues. The CDR3 DNA follows: TGTGCCAGTAGTCACGACCCACAGGGAACTGGAAACACCATATATTTT. Its protein is CASSHDPQGTGNTIYF. Complete variable domain (other parts from reference TRBV19 and TRBJ1-3): DGGITQSPKYLFRKEGQNVTLSCEQNLNHDAMYWYRQDPGQGLRLIYYSQIVNDFQKGDIAEGYSVSREKKESFPLTVTSAQKNPTAFYLCASSHDPQGTGNTIYFGEGSWLTVV.

V and J are TRBV7-8 and TRBJ2-2; 8 nucleotides align to TRBD1. There are 16 residues in the CDR3. Per the germline V gene, CDR1 is SGHVS and CDR2 is FQNEAQ. Trimming removed 5 bases from V and 3 bases from J; junction bases left unmatched: 8. The CDR3 reads CASSARQGSDTGELFF. CDR3 DNA: TGTGCCAGCAGCGCCCGACAGGGGTCGGACACCGGGGAGCTGTTTTTT. The full variable domain, its missing parts supplied by reference TRBV7-8 and TRBJ2-2, is GAGVSQSPRYKVAKRGQDVALRCDPISGHVSLFWYQQALGQGPEFLTYFQNEAQLDKSGLPSDRFFAERPEGSVSTLKIQRTQQEDSAVYLCASSARQGSDTGELFFGEGSRLTVL.

The V and J genes are TRBV21-1 and TRBJ1-3. TRBV21-1 is given as a pseudogene. The CDR3 runs 16 residues. CDR3 loop: CASSNRCEYSGNTIYF. CDR3 DNA sequence: TGTGCCAGCAGCAATCGGTGCGAATACTCTGGAAACACCATATATTTT.

CDR3 sequence reads: CASSREGATMQYF. DNA of the CDR3: TGTGCCAGTAGTAGGGAGGGGGCTACGATGCAGTACTTC. The chain couples TRBV19 to TRBJ2-7; either TRBD1 or TRBD2 may supply D (7 bases each). Trimming removed 4 bases from V and 9 bases from J, with 16 bases in between. The CDR3 consists of 13 residues. Germline V gene data show CDR1 as LNHDA and CDR2 as SQIVND (reference sequence).

The chain has TRBV6-1 and TRBJ2-2, with D uncertain. This CDR3 has 15 amino acids. Trimming removed 1 base from V and 8 bases from J, with 14 bases in between. Germline-derived CDR1 and CDR2 are MNHNS and SASEGT. The CDR3 here is CASSEVVGQRGELFF. The CDR3 coding sequence is TGTGCCAGCAGTGAAGTAGTCGGTCAGAGGGGGGAGCTGTTTTTT.